This TCR beta chain stems from a study of beta chain features in type 1 diabetes. Study-wide points: Amplification by PCR could prefer shorter templates, with the same effect in patients and controls. The study left unresolved whether HLA type influences TCRB rearrangement. Significant though moderate, a shortening of TCRB CDR3s appeared in all four CD4+ subsets of Type 1 diabetes patients.

Since all of the isolated RNA was reverse transcribed, expressed TCRB transcripts were what got sequenced. There were about 3.6 million reads on average in the naive, central memory and regulatory T cell samples. Using immunoSEQ multiplex PCR, the repertoire was profiled, and TCRdb retains in-frame clones only, with some absent. The table records tens of thousands of clones, over 40% of them present only once. V was pared by 8 bases and J by 5 bases, with 18 bases between. From germline, CDR1 is SQVTM and CDR2 ANQGSEA. The CDR3 consists of 13 residues. In its sample, this clone was seen a few times. Its antigen remains unknown. One heparinised blood draw, averaging about 0.11 L, came from each donor.

Sample: Tregs from blood. The receptor was derived from a man aged 25-45 years with type 1 diabetes. The chain links TRBV29-1 to TRBJ1-1; D is ambiguous. The CDR3 region has the DNA TGCAGCTCCCAGGTGACACTTCGAACTGAAGCTTTCTTT. Protein sequence: CSSQVTLRTEAFF.